This TCR beta chain was sequenced in a study of post-analysis software for immune sequencing data. The overall study: Relapsing-remitting, secondary progressive and progressive-relapsing multiple sclerosis courses were included.

A remark on this clonotype: The antigen remains undetermined.

Incorporated into the TCR beta cDNA libraries were unique molecular identifiers, which served to reduce PCR and sequencing biases. Yield was some 500,000 cDNA molecules from roughly 0.93 to 9.6 million T cells. Using its own MiXCR run on the PCR reads, TCRdb lists one record per CDR3 protein. The sample contains hundreds of thousands of distinct CDR3 sequences, about 53% of which appear only once. General observations from the study: Multiple sclerosis was associated with a significant reduction in normalized Chao1 diversity relative to controls. Under the F measure, samples that were prepared in one batch clustered strongly together.

The sequence came from a girl aged 10 to 17 with multiple sclerosis. The sample was blood.

The CDR3, as DNA: TGTGCCAGCAGCTTAGAGTGGGGGGCTTTCAATGAGCAGTTCTTC. It specifies CASSLEWGAFNEQFF. The chain has TRBV7-3 and TRBJ2-1, with D perhaps assigned TRBD1 or TRBD2 (6 bases each). This CDR3 is built from 15 residues. V was pared by 2 bases and J by 6 bases, with 14 bases between. Looked up from germline, CDR1 is SGHTA and CDR2 is FQGTGA. The full variable domain, its missing parts supplied by reference TRBV7-3 and TRBJ2-1, is GAGVSQTPSNKVTEKGKYVELRCDPISGHTALYWYRQSLGQGPEFLIYFQGTGAADDSGLPNDRFFAVRPEGSVSTLKIQRTERGDSAVYLCASSLEWGAFNEQFFGPGTRLTVL.